This T cell receptor beta chain was retrieved from a study of cytomegalovirus exposure and HLA in healthy donors. Overall study findings and caveats: In most subjects, TCR beta sequences reportedly gave accurate predictions of HLA-A and HLA-B alleles.

The V gene end was trimmed by 4 bases and the J gene end by 1 base; junction bases not matched to a gene: 6. The germline V gene encodes CDR1 SGHTA and CDR2 FQGTGA. The CDR3 runs to 16 residues. Unrecorded immune exposure was likely among donors, who were nominally healthy when sampled. PCR employed 60 Vbeta and 13 Jbeta primers. Using immunoSEQ multiplex PCR, the repertoire was profiled, and TCRdb retains in-frame clones only, with some absent. The data show over 150,000 clones, roughly 82% seen once. This clone occurred once. Its cognate antigen is unknown. Source material: PBMCs. The clonotype originates from a man in his forties or fifties in good health and CMV-seropositive. V gene TRBV7-3 combines with J gene TRBJ1-2; 10 nucleotides align to TRBD1. CDR3 nucleotides: TGTGCCAGCAGCTCCGGACAGGGGGAAGTTAACTATGGCTACACCTTC. The encoded protein is CASSSGQGEVNYGYTF. The full variable domain, completed using reference TRBV7-3 and TRBJ1-2, is GAGVSQTPSNKVTEKGKYVELRCDPISGHTALYWYRQSLGQGPEFLIYFQGTGAADDSGLPNDRFFAVRPEGSVSTLKIQRTERGDSAVYLCASSSGQGEVNYGYTFGSGTRLTVV.